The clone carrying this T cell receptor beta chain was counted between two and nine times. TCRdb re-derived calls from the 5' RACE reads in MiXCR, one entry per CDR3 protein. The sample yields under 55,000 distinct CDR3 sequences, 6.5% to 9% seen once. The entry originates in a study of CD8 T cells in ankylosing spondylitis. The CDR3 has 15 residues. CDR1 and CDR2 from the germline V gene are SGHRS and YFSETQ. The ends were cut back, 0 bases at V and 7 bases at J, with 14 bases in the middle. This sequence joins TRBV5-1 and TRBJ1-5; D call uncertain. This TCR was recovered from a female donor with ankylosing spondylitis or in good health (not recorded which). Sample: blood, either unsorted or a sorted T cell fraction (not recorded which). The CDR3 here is CASSLVPGTVQPQHF. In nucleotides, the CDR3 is TGCGCCAGCAGCTTGGTTCCAGGTACGGTACAGCCCCAGCATTTT.